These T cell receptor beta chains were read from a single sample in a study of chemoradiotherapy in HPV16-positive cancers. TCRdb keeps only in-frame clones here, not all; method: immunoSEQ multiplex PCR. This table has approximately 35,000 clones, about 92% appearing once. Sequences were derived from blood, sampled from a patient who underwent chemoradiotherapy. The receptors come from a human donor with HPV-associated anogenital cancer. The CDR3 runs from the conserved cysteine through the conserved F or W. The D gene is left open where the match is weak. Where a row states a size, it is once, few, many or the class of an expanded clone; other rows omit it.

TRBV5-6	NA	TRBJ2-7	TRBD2	CASSSGTSGGAYEQYF	TGTGCCAGCAGCTCAGGGACTAGCGGGGGGGCCTACGAGCAGTACTTC
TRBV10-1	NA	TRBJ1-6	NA	CASSETAGSSSPLHF	TGCGCCAGCAGTGAGACAGCGGGCTCTAGTTCACCCCTCCACTTT
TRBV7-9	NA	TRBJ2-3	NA	CASRQGRSTDTQYF	TGTGCCAGCAGACAGGGAAGGAGCACAGATACGCAGTATTTT
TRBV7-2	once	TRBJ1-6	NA	CASSSQGQGFVSPLHF	TGTGCCAGCAGCTCTCAGGGACAAGGCTTCGTTTCACCCCTCCACTTT
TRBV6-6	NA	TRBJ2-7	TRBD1	CASSPSGQGSGEQYF	TGTGCCAGCAGTCCGTCGGGACAGGGTTCGGGAGAGCAGTACTTC
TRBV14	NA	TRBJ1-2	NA	CASSQDRGDYGYTF	TGTGCCAGCAGCCAAGACAGGGGAGACTATGGCTACACCTTC
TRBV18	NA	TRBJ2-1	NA	CASSKRTAPSYNEQFF	TGTGCCAGCTCAAAGAGGACAGCTCCGTCTTACAATGAGCAGTTCTTC
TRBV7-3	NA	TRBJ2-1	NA	CASSLRDQSSYNEQFF	TGTGCCAGCAGCTTAAGGGATCAGAGCTCCTACAATGAGCAGTTCTTC
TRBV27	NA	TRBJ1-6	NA	CASSRLGGRGNSPLHF	TGTGCCAGCAGCCGCCTCGGGGGGCGCGGTAATTCACCCCTCCACTTT
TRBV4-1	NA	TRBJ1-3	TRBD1	CASSLTGVSGNTIYF	TGCGCCAGCAGCCTAACAGGGGTTTCTGGAAACACCATATATTTT
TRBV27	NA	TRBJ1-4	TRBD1	CAGPRDRGRRATNEKLFF	TGTGCCGGGCCGAGGGACAGGGGGCGTCGAGCAACTAATGAAAAACTGTTTTTT
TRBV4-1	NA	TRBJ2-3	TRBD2	CASSQDPPAGGWTDTQYF	TGCGCCAGCAGCCAAGACCCCCCAGCGGGGGGTTGGACAGATACGCAGTATTTT
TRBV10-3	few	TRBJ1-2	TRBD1	CAISRDSESYGYTF	TGTGCCATCAGTAGGGACAGCGAATCCTATGGCTACACCTTC
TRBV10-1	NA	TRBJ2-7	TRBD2	CASSESNLSSGVPYEQYF	TGCGCCAGCAGTGAGTCGAATCTTTCTAGCGGGGTCCCCTACGAGCAGTACTTC
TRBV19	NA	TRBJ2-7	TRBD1	CASSPGQGNFPYEQYF	TGTGCCAGTAGCCCTGGACAGGGCAACTTTCCCTACGAGCAGTACTTC
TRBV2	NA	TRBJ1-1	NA	CASSATLSTEAFF	TGTGCCAGCAGTGCGACATTGAGCACTGAAGCTTTCTTT
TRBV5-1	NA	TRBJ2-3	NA	CASSFGIKGDTQYF	TGCGCCAGCAGCTTTGGGATTAAAGGAGATACGCAGTATTTT
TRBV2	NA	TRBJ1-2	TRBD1	CASSENRDRVYGYTF	TGTGCCAGCAGTGAAAACCGGGACAGGGTTTATGGCTACACCTTC
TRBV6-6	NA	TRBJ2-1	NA	CAITTLGGGYNEQFF	TGTGCCATCACAACGCTCGGGGGTGGATACAATGAGCAGTTCTTC
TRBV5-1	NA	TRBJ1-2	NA	CASSLEGQPNGYTF	TGCGCCAGCAGCTTGGAAGGACAGCCCAATGGCTACACCTTC
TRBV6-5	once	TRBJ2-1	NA	CASSLAGAQRGQFF	TGTGCCAGCAGTTTGGCGGGGGCCCAAAGGGGGCAGTTCTTC
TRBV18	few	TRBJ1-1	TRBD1	CASSPFSGTVNTEAFF	TGTGCCAGCTCACCCTTCTCTGGGACAGTAAACACTGAAGCTTTCTTT
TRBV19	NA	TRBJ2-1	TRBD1	CASSTTGVGAYNEQFF	TGTGCCAGTAGTACGACAGGGGTTGGGGCTTACAATGAGCAGTTCTTC
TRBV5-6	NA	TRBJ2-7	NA	CASSPGASTYEQYF	TGTGCCAGCAGCCCAGGAGCAAGTACCTACGAGCAGTACTTC
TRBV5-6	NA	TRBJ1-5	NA	CASSLVDSNQPQHF	TGTGCCAGCAGCCTGGTCGACAGCAATCAGCCCCAGCATTTT
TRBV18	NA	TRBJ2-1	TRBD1	CASSPRQGEGRDEQFF	TGTGCCAGCTCACCACGACAGGGGGAAGGTAGGGATGAGCAGTTCTTC
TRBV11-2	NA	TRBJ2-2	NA	CASSAKRELFF	TGTGCCAGCAGCGCGAAAAGGGAGCTGTTTTTT
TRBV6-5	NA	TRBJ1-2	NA	CASSYAGNYGYTF	TGTGCCAGCAGTTACGCCGGGAACTATGGCTACACCTTC
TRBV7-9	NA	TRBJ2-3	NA	CASGGSTDTQYF	TGTGCCAGCGGAGGGAGCACAGATACGCAGTATTTT
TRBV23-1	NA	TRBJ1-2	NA	CASSQSPLKAGDGYTF	TGCGCCAGCAGTCAATCGCCGTTAAAGGCAGGGGATGGCTACACCTTC
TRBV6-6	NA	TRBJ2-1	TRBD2	CASSILAGGIYEQFF	TGTGCCAGCAGCATACTAGCGGGGGGTATCTATGAGCAGTTCTTC
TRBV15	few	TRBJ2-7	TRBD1	CATRRERQGYEQYF	TGTGCCACCAGGAGAGAGAGACAGGGTTACGAGCAGTACTTC
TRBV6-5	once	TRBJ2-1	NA	CASSYFPLGNNEQFF	TGTGCCAGCAGTTACTTCCCCCTTGGCAACAATGAGCAGTTCTTC
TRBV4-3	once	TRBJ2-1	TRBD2	CASSQEVTSGAPGYNEQFF	TGCGCCAGCAGCCAAGAGGTGACTAGCGGGGCTCCCGGGTACAATGAGCAGTTCTTC
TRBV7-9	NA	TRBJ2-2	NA	CASSLGVGFYTGELFF	TGTGCCAGCAGCTTAGGAGTCGGGTTTTACACCGGGGAGCTGTTTTTT
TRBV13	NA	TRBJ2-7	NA	CASTDSQGYEQYF	TGTGCCAGCACCGATTCACAGGGATACGAGCAGTACTTC
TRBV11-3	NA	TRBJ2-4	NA	CASSLGTGRLAKNIQYF	TGTGCCAGCAGCTTAGGAACAGGGAGACTAGCCAAAAACATTCAGTACTTC
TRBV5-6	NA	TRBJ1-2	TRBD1	CASSLTGTDLYGYTF	TGTGCCAGCAGCTTAACCGGGACAGACCTTTATGGCTACACCTTC
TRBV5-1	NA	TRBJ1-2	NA	CASSLVAGGLYGYTF	TGCGCCAGCAGCTTGGTTGCAGGTGGGCTCTATGGCTACACCTTC
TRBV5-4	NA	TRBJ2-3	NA	CASSLGGGSRNTDTQYF	TGTGCCAGCAGCTTGGGGGGCGGATCACGCAACACAGATACGCAGTATTTT
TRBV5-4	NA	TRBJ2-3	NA	CASSHRDTSTDTQYF	TGTGCCAGCAGCCACAGGGACACGAGCACAGATACGCAGTATTTT
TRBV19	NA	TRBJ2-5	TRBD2	CASSIDSGGIQETQYF	TGTGCCAGTAGTATAGATAGCGGGGGGATCCAAGAGACCCAGTACTTC
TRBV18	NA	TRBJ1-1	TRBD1	CASSLGTGATEAFF	TGTGCCAGCTCACTCGGGACAGGGGCGACTGAAGCTTTCTTT
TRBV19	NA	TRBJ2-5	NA	CASSIDSQLLTQYF	TGTGCCAGTAGTATCGACAGCCAGTTATTGACCCAGTACTTC
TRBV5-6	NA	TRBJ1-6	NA	CASSPGGNSPLHF	TGTGCCAGCAGCCCTGGTGGGAATTCACCCCTCCACTTT
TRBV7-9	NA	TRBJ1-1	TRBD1	CASSPTGGHTEAFF	TGTGCCAGCAGTCCCACAGGGGGTCACACTGAAGCTTTCTTT
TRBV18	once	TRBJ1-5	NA	CASSPGRARNQPQHF	TGTGCCAGCTCACCAGGCAGGGCCCGCAATCAGCCCCAGCATTTT
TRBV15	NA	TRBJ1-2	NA	CATSRGASGVWGYTF	TGTGCCACCAGCAGAGGGGCCTCAGGGGTTTGGGGCTACACCTTC
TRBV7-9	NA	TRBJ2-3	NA	CASRHETYENTQYF	TGTGCCAGCAGACATGAGACCTACGAAAATACGCAGTATTTT
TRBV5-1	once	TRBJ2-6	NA	CASSLATAAGANVLTF	TGCGCCAGCAGCTTGGCCACCGCCGCCGGGGCCAACGTCCTGACTTTC
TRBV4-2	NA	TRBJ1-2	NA	CASSYLRVVGYTF	TGTGCCAGCAGCTACCTTCGTGTGGTCGGCTACACCTTC
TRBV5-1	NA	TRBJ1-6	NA	CASSLAGGFNSPLHF	TGCGCCAGCAGCTTGGCGGGCGGTTTCAATTCACCCCTCCACTTT
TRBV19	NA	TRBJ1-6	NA	CASSIAGHTNSPLHF	TGTGCCAGTAGTATAGCTGGCCATACAAATTCACCCCTCCACTTT